The clone carrying this T cell receptor beta chain was detected a few times. Its antigen is undetermined. Authors' methods: After removing out-of-frame reads, around 2,100,000 distinct TCRbeta sequences remained. The data were produced by immunoSEQ multiplex PCR, yet TCRdb's version contains in-frame clones alone and is incomplete. V and J calls and clone size are copied from that table; D and trimming were computed from the DNA. This repertoire shows 50,000 to 60,000 clones, about 80% found once; its top ten account for roughly 1.4%. These data belong to a study of memory CD4+ T cells and cytomegalovirus serostatus. Background on the study: Donors were healthy Belgian adults, about ten CMV seropositive and 24 seronegative. Study-wide results and caveats: Suggested: most of the CMV-linked TCR signature lies in CD4+ memory cells. Each of approximately 69 CMV-associated TCRbeta sequences occurred in one to five individuals.

Germline V gives CDR1 DFQATT, CDR2 SNEGSKA (reference sequence). V lost 5 bases to trimming and J lost 8 bases, with 12 bases between them. CDR3 size: 11 residues. The sort gate was single viable CD3+CD4+CD8-CD45RO+ cells for memory CD4+ T cells. The receptor comes from an adult in good health and CMV-seropositive. The sequenced sample was memory CD4+ T cells from blood. V usage is TRBV20-1 and J usage is TRBJ1-2; tentative D call: TRBD1 (6 bases). CDR3 nucleotides: TGCAGTGCTGAGGACAGCCAGGGCTACACCTTC. Protein: CSAEDSQGYTF.